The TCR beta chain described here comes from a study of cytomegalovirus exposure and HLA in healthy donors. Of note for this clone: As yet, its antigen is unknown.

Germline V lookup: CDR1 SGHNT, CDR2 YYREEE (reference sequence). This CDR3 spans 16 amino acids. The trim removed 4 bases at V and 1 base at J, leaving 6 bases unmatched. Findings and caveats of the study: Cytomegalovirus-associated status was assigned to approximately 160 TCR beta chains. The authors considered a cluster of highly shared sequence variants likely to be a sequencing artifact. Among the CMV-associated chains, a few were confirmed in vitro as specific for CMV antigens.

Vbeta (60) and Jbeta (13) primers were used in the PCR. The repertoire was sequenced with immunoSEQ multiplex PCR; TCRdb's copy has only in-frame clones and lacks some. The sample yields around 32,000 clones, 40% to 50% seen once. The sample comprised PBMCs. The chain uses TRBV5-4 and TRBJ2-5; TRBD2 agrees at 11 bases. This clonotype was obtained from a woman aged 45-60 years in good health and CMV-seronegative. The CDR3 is CASSLRLAGRQETQYF. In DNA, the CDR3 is TGTGCCAGCAGCCTTCGACTAGCGGGACGCCAAGAGACCCAGTACTTC.